Listed below are T cell receptor beta chains from one sample, sequenced in a study of OX40 agonist ivuxolimab in advanced cancers. Generated by immunoSEQ multiplex PCR, the TCRdb table keeps only in-frame clones and is missing some. The table records some 96,000 clones, approximately 89% of them present only once. The material sequenced was CD4+ or CD8+ T cells sorted from blood, taken in a trial of the OX40 agonist ivuxolimab. The origin of the receptors is an adult with an advanced solid tumor such as melanoma, head and neck, liver or kidney cancer. Each CDR3 is given with its conserved first and last residue. The D gene is left open where the match is weak. Some rows mark clone size as missing; the rest say once, few, many or name a class of expanded clone.

CASSLSEITDTQYF	TGTGCCAGCAGTTTATCCGAAATCACAGATACGCAGTATTTT	NA	NA	TRBJ2-3	TRBV28
CASSPRLAPRDEQFF	TGTGCCAGCAGCCCCCGACTAGCTCCCCGCGATGAGCAGTTCTTC	TRBD2	NA	TRBJ2-1	TRBV11-2
CASSGPGQGAHEQFF	TGTGCCAGCAGTGGACCGGGACAGGGGGCACATGAGCAGTTCTTC	TRBD1	NA	TRBJ2-1	TRBV6-1
CASAPLESPEKLFF	TGTGCCAGCGCCCCACTTGAGAGCCCCGAAAAACTGTTTTTT	NA	NA	TRBJ1-4	TRBV6-6
CASSLSQGFTDTQYF	TGTGCCAGCAGTTTATCACAAGGCTTTACAGATACGCAGTATTTT	NA	NA	TRBJ2-3	TRBV28
CASSPTTSGGVEQFF	TGCGCCAGCAGTCCCACCACTAGCGGGGGCGTTGAGCAGTTCTTC	TRBD2	once	TRBJ2-1	TRBV5-1
CASSLPPGQGAKSTGELFF	TGTGCCAGCAGCTTACCCCCGGGACAGGGGGCGAAAAGCACCGGGGAGCTGTTTTTT	TRBD1	NA	TRBJ2-2	TRBV7-9
CSARADQPQHF	TGCAGTGCCCGGGCCGATCAGCCCCAGCATTTT	NA	NA	TRBJ1-5	TRBV20-1
CASRLWTSGTYEQYF	TGTGCCAGCAGGTTGTGGACTAGCGGGACCTACGAGCAGTACTTC	TRBD2	NA	TRBJ2-7	TRBV7-3
CASSPFELFF	TGCGCCAGCTCCCCCTTCGAGCTGTTTTTT	NA	NA	TRBJ2-2	TRBV10-2
CAWSALDRGANYGYTF	TGTGCCTGGAGTGCTTTGGACAGGGGAGCTAACTATGGCTACACCTTC	TRBD1	NA	TRBJ1-2	TRBV30